Below are 8 T cell receptor beta chains sequenced from a single sample in a study of cytomegalovirus exposure and HLA in healthy donors. The primer mix had 60 Vbeta and 13 Jbeta primers. Clones were sequenced by immunoSEQ multiplex PCR, and TCRdb holds only the in-frame ones, with some missing. The table has around 300,000 clones, approximately 85% seen once. The sample taken for sequencing was PBMCs. The receptors stem from a middle-aged woman in good health and CMV-seropositive.

The V and J genes are TRBV2 and TRBJ1-2, with TRBD1 matching over 7 bases. This CDR3 is 15 amino acids long. The ends lost 6 bases at V and 4 bases at J; junction bases unmatched: 11. The germline V gene encodes CDR1 SNHLY and CDR2 FYNNEI. CDR3 sequence: CASRDDRAPRYGYTF. In nucleotides, the CDR3 is TGTGCCAGCAGGGATGACAGGGCCCCCCGCTATGGCTACACCTTC.

The gene calls are TRBV27 and TRBJ1-1, with D hard to call. Looked up from germline, CDR1 is MNHEY and CDR2 is SMNVEV (reference sequence). The length of the CDR3 is 15 residues. Deletions cut 6 bases from V and 0 bases from J, with 14 bases between. The CDR3 loop is CASSRALSMNTEAFF. In nucleotides, the CDR3 is TGTGCCAGCAGCCGCGCTCTTTCCATGAACACTGAAGCTTTCTTT.

The CDR3 region is CASSQDTEGYETQYF. Here the CDR3 DNA reads TGCGCCAGCAGCCAAGATACCGAGGGATACGAGACCCAGTACTTC. The chain couples TRBV4-3 to TRBJ2-5; D possibly corresponds to TRBD2 (5 bases). The CDR3 loop spans 15 amino acids. Trimming pared 0 bases from V and 5 bases from J, leaving 13 bases between. Germline V gene sequence: CDR1 LGHNA, CDR2 YSLEER.

The J gene is TRBJ1-1, the V gene TRBV4-3; 8 bases are a match to TRBD1. The CDR3 sequence is 15 residues long. The germline V gene encodes CDR1 LGHNA and CDR2 YSLEER. V lost 0 bases to trimming and J lost 6 bases; unmatched junction nucleotides: 6. The CDR3 region is CASSQDSARGPEAFF. In DNA, the CDR3 is TGCGCCAGCAGCCAAGATTCGGCCAGGGGGCCTGAAGCTTTCTTT.

The chain is built from TRBV21-1 and TRBJ2-7; TRBD1 is the table's D call and was not checked against the DNA. TRBV21-1 is flagged as a pseudogene. The CDR3 is 14 residues long. The CDR3 DNA follows: TGTGCCAGCAGCAAATACCCAGTCACCTACGAGCAGTACTTC. Translating gives CASSKYPVTYEQYF.

The rearrangement uses TRBV6-1 and TRBJ1-2, with D uncertain. The CDR3 runs to 14 residues. Per the germline V gene, CDR1 is MNHNS and CDR2 is SASEGT. Trimming cost V 5 bases and J 4 bases, with 14 bases left between them. The CDR3: CASSSTHGPYGYTF. Here the CDR3 DNA reads TGTGCCAGCAGTTCCACCCATGGCCCCTATGGCTACACCTTC.

This clone has only one observation. In the same sample, other DNA sequences code for this CDR3. V is TRBV27 and J is TRBJ2-2, with D unresolved. CDR1 is MNHEY and CDR2 is SMNVEV in the germline V gene (reference sequence). V dropped 2 bases and J dropped 5 bases, with 6 bases sitting between them. The CDR3 is 13 amino acids. The CDR3 DNA reads as TGTGCCAGCAGTTTAACAGTTACCGGGGAGCTGTTTTTT. The encoded protein is CASSLTVTGELFF.

This clone was counted between two and nine times. J is TRBJ2-2 and V is TRBV11-1, with TRBD1 matching 9 bases. The CDR3 covers 14 residues. Germline-derived CDR1 and CDR2 are SGHAT and FQDESV (reference sequence). Unmatched junction bases numbered 0, after V lost 3 bases and J lost 4 bases. CDR3 in DNA: TGTGCCAGCAGCTTGGACAGGGGCACCGGGGAGCTGTTTTTT. This translates into CASSLDRGTGELFF.